The rows below give T cell receptor beta chains drawn from one sample of a study of response to subunit inactivated influenza vaccine. Using its own MiXCR run on the RT-PCR reads, TCRdb lists one record per CDR3 protein. The sample yields some 850,000 distinct CDR3 sequences, less than 20% seen once. This specimen was PBMCs from blood, taken 5 days after vaccination. The receptors were gathered from a man aged 50-59 years who received an inactivated influenza vaccine. Both conserved end residues are part of each CDR3. D genes are given only for firm matches. Clone size is shown for a subset of rows, as once, few, many or a class of expanded clone.

v_call	clone_size	j_call	d_call	cdr3_nt	cdr3_aa
TRBV4-3	-	TRBJ1-4	-	TGCGCCAGCAGCCCCCGGACGGAAACTTGGGGAAAACTGTTTTTT	CASSPRTETWGKLFF
TRBV6-2/TRBV6-3	few	TRBJ1-6	-	TGTGCCAGCAGTTTTGGACCGAGGAATTCACCCCTCCACTTT	CASSFGPRNSPLHF
TRBV29-1	-	TRBJ2-7	-	TGCAGCGTTGTTTGGCAGGGCTACGAGCAGTACTTC	CSVVWQGYEQYF
TRBV30	few	TRBJ1-4	-	TGTGCCTGGAGCTACAGGGCCCGGGATGAAAAACTGTTTTTT	CAWSYRARDEKLFF
TRBV10-3	few	TRBJ1-2	-	TGTGCCATCAGCCTCGGGGGGGATGGCTACACCTTC	CAISLGGDGYTF
TRBV14	few	TRBJ2-4	-	TGTGCCAGCAGCCAACAGGGCGCGGCCAAAAACATTCAGTACTTC	CASSQQGAAKNIQYF
TRBV12-3/TRBV12-4	many	TRBJ2-3	TRBD1	TGTGCCAGCAGTTATTCGACAGGGTGGGGCACAGATACGCAGTATTTT	CASSYSTGWGTDTQYF
TRBV4-2	-	TRBJ1-6	-	TGTGCCAGCAGCCAAGAACCCAGGGGTAATTCACCCCTCCACTTT	CASSQEPRGNSPLHF
TRBV27	-	TRBJ2-2	TRBD1	TGTGCCAGCAGTTCGACAGGGTGGATCGGGGAGCTGTTTTTT	CASSSTGWIGELFF
TRBV6-1	many	TRBJ2-7	TRBD1	TGTGCCAGCAGTCGGACAGGAATCTCCTACGAGCAGTACTTC	CASSRTGISYEQYF
TRBV7-2	-	TRBJ1-5	-	TGTGCCTCCAACCAGAATACTAATCAGCCCCAGCATTTT	CASNQNTNQPQHF
TRBV10-3	many	TRBJ2-7	-	TGTGCCATCAGTTCCCGGGACCAAGGACCCTACGAGCAGTACTTC	CAISSRDQGPYEQYF
TRBV3-1	-	TRBJ2-1	-	TGTGCCAGCAGCCAACCATCGGACAGCTACAATGAGCAGTTCTTC	CASSQPSDSYNEQFF
TRBV18	-	TRBJ2-7	-	TGTGCCAGCTCACCGCCAGGGAACCAACCTGGCGGGCAGTACTTC	CASSPPGNQPGGQYF
TRBV6-2/TRBV6-3	-	TRBJ1-5	-	TGTGCCAGCAGTTACGTCGCAGGTGGTCAGCCCCAGCATTTT	CASSYVAGGQPQHF
TRBV11-1	-	TRBJ2-7	-	TGTGCCAGCAGCCCCGGCCCGAGGATGGGGGGTTGGAGCTACGAGCAGTACTTC	CASSPGPRMGGWSYEQYF
TRBV25-1	few	TRBJ1-5	TRBD1	TGTGCCAGCAGTGGGACAGGGATGCGGCAGCCCCAGCATTTT	CASSGTGMRQPQHF
TRBV12-3/TRBV12-4	many	TRBJ2-1	TRBD2	TGTGCCAGCAGTTTTAGACTAGCTCTCCCTAATGAGCAGTTCTTC	CASSFRLALPNEQFF
TRBV20-1	-	TRBJ2-1	-	TGCAGTGCCTCGATACTAGTGACGCAGTTCTTC	CSASILVTQFF
TRBV7-6	-	TRBJ2-1	TRBD2	TGTGCCAGCAGCTTAGAAGCGGGAGGGTCGTTATGGATTGAGCAGTTCTTC	CASSLEAGGSLWIEQFF
TRBV10-3	few	TRBJ2-7	TRBD1	TGTGCCATCAGAATGGGACAGGGGGACGAGCAGTACTTC	CAIRMGQGDEQYF
TRBV7-6	few	TRBJ1-1	-	TGTGCCAGCAGCTCTCATCCGGGGCAGATGAACACTGAAGCTTTCTTT	CASSSHPGQMNTEAFF
TRBV4-1	-	TRBJ1-1	-	TGCGCCAGCAGCCAGACGTCACCTAAGGGGACTGAAGCTTTCTTT	CASSQTSPKGTEAFF
TRBV4-3	few	TRBJ2-7	TRBD2	TGCGCCAGCAGCCTCGAATTAACTAGCGGGGGGCCCTACGAGCAGTACTTC	CASSLELTSGGPYEQYF
TRBV4-2	-	TRBJ1-4	TRBD1	TGTGCCAGCAGCCCGGCGGGCAGGGGGCCCGAAAAACTGTTTTTT	CASSPAGRGPEKLFF
TRBV20-1	few	TRBJ2-3	TRBD2	TGCAGTGCTAGAAATTCGGGAGGGATGGATACGCAGTATTTT	CSARNSGGMDTQYF
TRBV27	few	TRBJ2-1	TRBD2	TGTGCCAGCAGCCGCGGAGCGGGGAGCTCCTACAATGAGCAGTTCTTC	CASSRGAGSSYNEQFF
TRBV20-1	few	TRBJ2-7	-	TGCAGTGCCAACGGGGGCTACGAGCAGTACTTC	CSANGGYEQYF
TRBV29-1	many	TRBJ2-7	TRBD1	TGCAGCGTTGGGACAGGGTACGAGCAGTACTTC	CSVGTGYEQYF
TRBV7-2	few	TRBJ2-2	TRBD2	TGTGCCAGCAGCGTTAGCGGGGCGAACACCGGGGAGCTGTTTTTT	CASSVSGANTGELFF
TRBV2	few	TRBJ2-3	-	TGTGCCAGCAGTGGTGAGGGAGCAGATACGCAGTATTTT	CASSGEGADTQYF
TRBV10-3	-	TRBJ1-5	-	TGTGCCATCAGTTTACAGCCAGAACAGCCCCAGCATTTT	CAISLQPEQPQHF
TRBV20-1	-	TRBJ2-1	TRBD2	TGCAGTGCGAAAATGGGACTAACCTACAATGAGCAGTTCTTC	CSAKMGLTYNEQFF
TRBV12-3/TRBV12-4	-	TRBJ1-3	-	TGTGCCAGCAGTACAAGGGGAACAAACACCATATATTTT	CASSTRGTNTIYF
TRBV7-8	-	TRBJ1-4	-	TGTGCCAGCAGCCCTTTGGGGCGTGTTAATGAAAAACTGTTTTTT	CASSPLGRVNEKLFF
TRBV12-3/TRBV12-4	few	TRBJ1-5	-	TGTGCCAGCAGTTGGGGTTGGAGCCAGCCCCAGCATTTT	CASSWGWSQPQHF
TRBV4-2	few	TRBJ2-1	TRBD2	TGTGCCAGCAGCCTAGGGGTTCAAGGGACTAGCCGTGATGAGCAGTTCTTC	CASSLGVQGTSRDEQFF
TRBV19	-	TRBJ2-1	TRBD2	TGTGCCAGTAGTATAGCGCTGAGGACTAGCGGGAGAGGATACAATGAGCAGTTCTTC	CASSIALRTSGRGYNEQFF
TRBV6-2/TRBV6-3	few	TRBJ2-2	TRBD2	TGTGCCAGCAGTATTGGAAATCCGGGACTAGCGGCCGGGGAGCTGTTTTTT	CASSIGNPGLAAGELFF